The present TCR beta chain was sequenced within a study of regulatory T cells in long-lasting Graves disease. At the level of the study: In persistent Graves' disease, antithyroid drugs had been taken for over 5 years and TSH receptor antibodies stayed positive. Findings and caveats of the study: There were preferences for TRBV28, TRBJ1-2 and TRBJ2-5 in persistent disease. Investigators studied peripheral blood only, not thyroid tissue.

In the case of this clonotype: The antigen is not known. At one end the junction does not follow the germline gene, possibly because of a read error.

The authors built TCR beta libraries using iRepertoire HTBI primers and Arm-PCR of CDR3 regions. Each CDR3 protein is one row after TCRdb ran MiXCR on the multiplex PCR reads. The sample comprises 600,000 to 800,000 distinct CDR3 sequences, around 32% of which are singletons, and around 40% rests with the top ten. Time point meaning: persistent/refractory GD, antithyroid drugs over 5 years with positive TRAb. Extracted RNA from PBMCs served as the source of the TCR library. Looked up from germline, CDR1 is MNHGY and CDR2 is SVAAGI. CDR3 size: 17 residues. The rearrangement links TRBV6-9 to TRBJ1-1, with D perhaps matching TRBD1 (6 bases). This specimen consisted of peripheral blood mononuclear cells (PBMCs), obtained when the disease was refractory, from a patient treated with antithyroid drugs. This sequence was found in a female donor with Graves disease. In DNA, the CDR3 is TGTGCCAGCAGTTACGATCCAGGGGTGGGGGTGAACGCTGAAGCTTTCTTT. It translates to CASSYDPGVGVNAEAFF.